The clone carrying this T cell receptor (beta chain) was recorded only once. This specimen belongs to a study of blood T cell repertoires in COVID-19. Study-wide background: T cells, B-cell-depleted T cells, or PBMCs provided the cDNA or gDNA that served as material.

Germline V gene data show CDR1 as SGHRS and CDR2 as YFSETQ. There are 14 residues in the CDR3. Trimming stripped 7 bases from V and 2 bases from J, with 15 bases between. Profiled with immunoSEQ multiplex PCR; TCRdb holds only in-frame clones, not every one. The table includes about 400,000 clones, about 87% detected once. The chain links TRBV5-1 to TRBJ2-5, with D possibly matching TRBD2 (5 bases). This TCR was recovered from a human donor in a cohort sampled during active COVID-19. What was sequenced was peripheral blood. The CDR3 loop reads CASSTRGLQETQYF. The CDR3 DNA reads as TGCGCCAGCTCCACCCGGGGTCTACAAGAGACCCAGTACTTC.